What follows are 10 T cell receptor beta chains derived from one specimen sequenced in a study of control samples from healthy donors and cancer patients. Produced via immunoSEQ multiplex PCR; TCRdb's table is partial and in-frame only. The data hold about 42,000 clones, with roughly 83% observed a single time. The sequenced material came from blood. These receptors all come from a man aged 55 to 70 in good health.

This clone was seen more than once but under ten times. V is TRBV11-2 and J is TRBJ2-7; TRBD1 aligns across 9 bases. The CDR3 consists of 15 residues. J gave up 4 bases and V 5 bases, and 9 bases lay outside the gene matches. CDR1 SGHAT and CDR2 FQNNGV come from the germline V gene. CDR3 DNA sequence: TGTGCCAGCAGCCGAATCCGGGACAGGGAGTACGAGCAGTACTTC. Translation gives CASSRIRDREYEQYF.

The rearrangement links TRBV19 to TRBJ2-3, with D perhaps TRBD1 (6 bases). This CDR3 region has 15 residues. Germline values: CDR1 LNHDA, CDR2 SQIVND (reference sequence). Trimming pared 4 bases from V and 2 bases from J, leaving 13 bases between. The CDR3 reads CASSSYDRPTDTQYF. The DNA of the CDR3 is TGTGCCAGTAGTAGTTACGACAGGCCCACAGATACGCAGTATTTT.

The gene calls are TRBV7-2 and TRBJ2-3; 12 positions match TRBD2. V shed 6 bases and J 5 bases; nucleotides not matched to a gene: 6. The CDR3 loop spans 15 amino acids. Germline V gene sequence: CDR1 SGHTA, CDR2 FQGNSA. The CDR3 protein is CASSQTSGGVDTQYF. CDR3 in DNA: TGTGCCAGCAGTCAGACTAGCGGGGGCGTAGATACGCAGTATTTT.

The V and J genes are TRBV7-2 and TRBJ1-1; 7 bases line up with TRBD1. This CDR3 has 14 amino acids. V shed 4 bases and J 5 bases; nucleotides not matched to a gene: 7. Germline CDR1 SGHTA, CDR2 FQGNSA. The CDR3 protein is CASSSQTGRTEAFF. CDR3 coding DNA: TGTGCCAGCAGCTCCCAGACAGGGCGAACTGAAGCTTTCTTT.

This chain links TRBV12-3 or TRBV12-4 with TRBJ2-7, with D uncertain. CDR3 length equals 11 residues. V was shortened by 7 bases and J by 4 bases, with 8 bases between the two germline ends. The CDR3 spells CASTLGYEQYF. The CDR3 nucleotides read TGTGCCAGCACCCTAGGGTACGAGCAGTACTTC.

The chain combines TRBV18 with TRBJ1-6; possible D gene TRBD1, 5 bases. V was cut by 0 bases and J by 10 bases, with 13 bases left in between. Germline lookup yields CDR1 KGHSH and CDR2 LQKENI. The length of the CDR3 is 15 residues. The CDR3 loop is CASSPPGRVDSPLHF. The CDR3 nucleotides are TGTGCCAGCTCACCACCGGGCAGGGTTGACTCACCCCTCCACTTT.

The rearrangement joins TRBV20-1 to TRBJ1-2; no firm D call. Looked up from germline, CDR1 is DFQATT and CDR2 is SNEGSKA (reference sequence). The CDR3 runs 11 residues. V was pared by 5 bases and J by 1 base, with 5 bases between. The CDR3 protein is CSALFNYGYTF. Here the CDR3 DNA reads TGCAGTGCTCTCTTTAACTATGGCTACACCTTC.

This clone showed up just a few times. The chain recombines TRBV5-4 with TRBJ1-1; D perhaps matches TRBD1 (5 bases). V was shortened by 5 bases and J by 0 bases, with 8 bases between the two germline ends. CDR1 is SGHNT, CDR2 YYREEE, per germline (reference sequence). The CDR3 loop spans 13 amino acids. The CDR3 nucleotides read TGTGCCAGCAGACAGGAAATGAACACTGAAGCTTTCTTT. Its protein is CASRQEMNTEAFF.

This clone was seen once. The rearrangement links TRBV7-9 to TRBJ1-1; no clear D gene. Per the germline V gene, CDR1 is SEHNR and CDR2 is FQNEAQ (reference sequence). Deletions cut 5 bases from V and 7 bases from J, with 14 bases between. The CDR3 length is 13 residues. The CDR3 region is CASSPDQLLEAFF. The CDR3 coding sequence is TGTGCCAGCAGCCCGGACCAGCTCCTTGAAGCTTTCTTT.

The V and J genes are TRBV5-1 and TRBJ1-2, with 7 bases that match TRBD1. V shed 5 bases and J 2 bases; nucleotides not matched to a gene: 3. The length of the CDR3 is 13 residues. CDR1 is SGHRS, CDR2 YFSETQ, per germline. CDR3: CASREQGNYGYTF. The CDR3 DNA follows: TGCGCCAGCAGGGAACAGGGGAACTATGGCTACACCTTC.